These 7 T cell receptor beta chains originate from one sample sequenced in a study of blood T cells in healthy people across ages. It was with a sample-barcoded 5' primer and a J-beta primer mix that a second PCR of about 6 to 12 cycles was run. In TCRdb, the 5' RACE reads were re-called with MiXCR into one record per CDR3 protein. The table includes 600,000 or so distinct CDR3 sequences, roughly 48% detected once. The source material was blood. The receptors here all came from a man at least 80 years old in good health.

The rearrangement joins TRBV20-1 to TRBJ2-5, with a weak D call TRBD2 (6 bases). The CDR3 consists of 12 residues. Germline V gives CDR1 DFQATT, CDR2 SNEGSKA (reference sequence). V shed 3 bases and J shed 4 bases, with 9 bases lying between them. The CDR3 sequence: CSASPGGETQYF. The DNA of the CDR3 is TGCAGTGCTAGTCCCGGGGGAGAGACCCAGTACTTC.

CDR3 sequence reads: CSANPRQGNYGYTF. As DNA, the CDR3 is TGCAGTGCTAACCCCCGACAGGGAAACTATGGCTACACCTTC. V and J are TRBV20-1 and TRBJ1-2, with 7 positions matching TRBD1. J was trimmed by 2 bases and V by 4 bases; bases with no gene match: 7. This CDR3 is built from 14 residues. Per germline, CDR1 DFQATT and CDR2 SNEGSKA (reference sequence).

V and J are TRBV28 and TRBJ2-7; the match to TRBD1 covers 9 bases. The CDR3 has 14 amino acids. The J segment lost 5 bases and the V segment lost 3 bases, leaving 5 bases of the junction unmatched. Germline V gene data show CDR1 as MDHEN and CDR2 as SYDVKM. Here the CDR3 DNA reads TGTGCCAGCAGTTTGGACAGGGGTTCCAACGAGCAGTACTTC. Translation gives CASSLDRGSNEQYF.

The gene calls are TRBV9 and TRBJ1-3, with D possibly TRBD1 on 6 matching bases. V lost 2 bases and J 6 bases, leaving 12 bases between the germline ends. Germline values: CDR1 SGDLS, CDR2 YYNGEE. The CDR3 runs 14 residues. CDR3: CASSVKGEQNTIYF. DNA for the CDR3: TGTGCCAGCAGCGTTAAGGGGGAGCAAAACACCATATATTTT.

This chain connects TRBV7-2 to TRBJ2-3; 10 positions match TRBD2. Germline CDR1 reads SGHTA; CDR2 reads FQGNSA. With V trimmed by 5 bases and J by 4 bases, 9 bases remained unmatched. The CDR3 consists of 16 residues. As DNA, the CDR3 is TGTGCCAGCAGCGCGGGACTAGCGAGAGTCGCAGATACGCAGTATTTT. Protein product: CASSAGLARVADTQYF. Drawing the rest from reference TRBV7-2 and TRBJ2-3, the complete variable domain is GAGVSQSPSNKVTEKGKDVELRCDPISGHTALYWYRQSLGQGLEFLIYFQGNSAPDKSGLPSDRFSAERTGGSVSTLTIQRTQQEDSAVYLCASSAGLARVADTQYFGPGTRLTVL.

The chain couples TRBV7-9 to TRBJ1-1; 8 positions agree with TRBD1. The CDR3 is 15 residues long. Germline assignment: CDR1 SEHNR and CDR2 FQNEAQ (reference sequence). V dropped 1 base and J dropped 0; count of bases not matched to a gene: 1. CDR3 loop: CASSLGDRMNTEAFF. The DNA for the CDR3 is TGTGCCAGCAGCTTAGGGGACAGGATGAACACTGAAGCTTTCTTT. Based on the CDR3 plus reference TRBV7-9 and TRBJ1-1, the full variable domain is DTGVSQNPRHKITKRGQNVTFRCDPISEHNRLYWYRQTLGQGPEFLTYFQNEAQLEKSRLLSDRFSAERPKGSFSTLEIQRTEQGDSAMYLCASSLGDRMNTEAFFGQGTRLTVV.

This clonotype has just one count. V and J are TRBV20-1 and TRBJ1-5; TRBD1 might be the D (5 bases). The germline V gene has CDR1 DFQATT and CDR2 SNEGSKA (reference sequence). This CDR3 region has 13 residues. V was pared by 3 bases and J by 9 bases, with 15 bases between. CDR3 protein: CSASTYRYRPQHF. The CDR3 region has the DNA TGCAGTGCTAGCACTTACAGGTATCGGCCCCAGCATTTT.